Included here is one T cell receptor beta chain sequence, with context. Its cognate antigen is unknown. The extraction recovered at least 6 micrograms of total RNA per sample. This sample is drawn from a study of blood T cells in healthy people across ages. Primers used in a second PCR of roughly 6 to 11 cycles were a sample-barcoded 5' primer and a J-beta primer mix. TCRdb independently ran MiXCR on the 5' RACE reads; one entry per CDR3 protein. The sample records 660,000 or so distinct CDR3 sequences, 58% being singletons. Notes on the study in general: A greater number of naive CD4+ cells and higher diversity distinguished long-lived donors from aged donors.

The sample consisted of blood. The sequence was collected from a man aged 55 to 70 in good health.

CDR3 nucleotide sequence: TGTGCCAGCAGAACCCCGGGCGGGGGGGCCGGGAATGAGCAGTTCTTC. It specifies CASRTPGGGAGNEQFF. The chain is built from TRBV7-8 and TRBJ2-1; 9 nucleotides agree with TRBD2. Per the germline V gene, CDR1 is SGHVS and CDR2 is FQNEAQ. J lost 7 bases, V lost 6 bases, and 13 bases had no gene match. This CDR3 contains 16 residues.